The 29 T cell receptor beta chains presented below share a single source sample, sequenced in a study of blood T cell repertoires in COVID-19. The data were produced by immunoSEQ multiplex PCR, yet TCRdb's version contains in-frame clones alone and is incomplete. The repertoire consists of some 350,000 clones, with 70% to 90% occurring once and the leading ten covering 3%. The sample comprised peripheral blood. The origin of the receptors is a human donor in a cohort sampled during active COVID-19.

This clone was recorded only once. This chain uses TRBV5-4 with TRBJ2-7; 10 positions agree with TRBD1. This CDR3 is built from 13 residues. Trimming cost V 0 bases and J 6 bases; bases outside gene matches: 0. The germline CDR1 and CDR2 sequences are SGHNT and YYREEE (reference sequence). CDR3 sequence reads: CASSLGQGAEQYF. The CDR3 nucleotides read TGTGCCAGCAGCTTGGGACAGGGGGCCGAGCAGTACTTC. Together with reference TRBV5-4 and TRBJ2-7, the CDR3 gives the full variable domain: ETGVTQSPTHLIKTRGQQVTLRCSSQSGHNTVSWYQQALGQGPQFIFQYYREEENGRGNFPPRFSGLQFPNYSSELNVNALELDDSALYLCASSLGQGAEQYFGPGTRLTVT.

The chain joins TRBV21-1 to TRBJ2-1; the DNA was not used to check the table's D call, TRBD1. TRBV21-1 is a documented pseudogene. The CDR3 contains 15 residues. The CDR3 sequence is CASSNWDRGGNEQFF. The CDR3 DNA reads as TGTGCCAGCAGCAATTGGGACAGGGGGGGGAATGAGCAGTTCTTC.

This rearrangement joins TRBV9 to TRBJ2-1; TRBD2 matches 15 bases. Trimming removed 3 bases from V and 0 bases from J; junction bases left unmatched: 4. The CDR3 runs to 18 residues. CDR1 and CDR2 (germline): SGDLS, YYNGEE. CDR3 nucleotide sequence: TGTGCCAGCAGCGCCGGGACTAGCGGGAGGAGCTCCTACAATGAGCAGTTCTTC. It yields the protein CASSAGTSGRSSYNEQFF.

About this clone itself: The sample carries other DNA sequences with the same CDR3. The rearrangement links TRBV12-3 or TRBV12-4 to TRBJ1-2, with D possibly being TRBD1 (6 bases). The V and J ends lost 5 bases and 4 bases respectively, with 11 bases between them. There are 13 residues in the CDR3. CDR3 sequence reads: CASSPDRFYGYTF. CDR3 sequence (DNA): TGTGCCAGCAGTCCCGACAGGTTCTATGGCTACACCTTC.

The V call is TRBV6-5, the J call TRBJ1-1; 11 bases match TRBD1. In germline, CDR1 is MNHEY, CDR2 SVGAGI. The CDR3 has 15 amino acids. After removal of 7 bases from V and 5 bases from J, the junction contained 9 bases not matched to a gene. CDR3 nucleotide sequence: TGTGCCAGCACCGACGGACAGGGGGCAGGGACTGAAGCTTTCTTT. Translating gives CASTDGQGAGTEAFF.

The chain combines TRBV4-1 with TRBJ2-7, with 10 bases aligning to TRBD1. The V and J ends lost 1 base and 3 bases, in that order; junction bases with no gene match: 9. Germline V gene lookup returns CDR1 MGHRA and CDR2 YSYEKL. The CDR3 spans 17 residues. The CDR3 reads CASSQAPARTGGYEQYF. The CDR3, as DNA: TGCGCCAGCAGCCAAGCTCCCGCCAGGACAGGGGGCTACGAGCAGTACTTC.

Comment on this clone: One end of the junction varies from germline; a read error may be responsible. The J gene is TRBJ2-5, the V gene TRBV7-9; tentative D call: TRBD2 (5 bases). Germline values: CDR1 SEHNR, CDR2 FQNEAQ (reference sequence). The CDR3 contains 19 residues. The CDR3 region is CASSLGLMRASGDQGTQYF. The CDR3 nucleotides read TGTGCCAGCAGCTTAGGTCTGATGCGGGCCTCAGGAGACCAAGGGACCCAGTACTTC. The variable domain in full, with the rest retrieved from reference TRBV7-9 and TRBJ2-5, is DTGVSQNPRHKITKRGQNVTFRCDPISEHNRLYWYRQTLGQGPEFLTYFQNEAQLEKSRLLSDRFSAERPKGSFSTLEIQRTEQGDSAMYLCASSLGLMRASGDQGTQYFGPGTRLLVL.

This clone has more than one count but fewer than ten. The CDR3 here is CASSYGTTYNEQFF. The CDR3 DNA reads TGTGCCAGCAGTTACGGGACTACATACAATGAGCAGTTCTTC. V gene TRBV6-6 combines with J gene TRBJ2-1; TRBD2 agrees at 7 bases. Per germline, CDR1 MNHNY and CDR2 SVGAGI (reference sequence). Germline trimming cut 2 bases from V and 4 bases from J; bases unmatched to any gene: 2. The CDR3 contains 14 residues.

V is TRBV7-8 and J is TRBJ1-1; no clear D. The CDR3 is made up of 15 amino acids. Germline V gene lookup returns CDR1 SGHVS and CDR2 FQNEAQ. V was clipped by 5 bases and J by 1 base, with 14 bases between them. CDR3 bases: TGTGCCAGCAGCCCTATCTCTCCTACGAACACTGAAGCTTTCTTT. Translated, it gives CASSPISPTNTEAFF.

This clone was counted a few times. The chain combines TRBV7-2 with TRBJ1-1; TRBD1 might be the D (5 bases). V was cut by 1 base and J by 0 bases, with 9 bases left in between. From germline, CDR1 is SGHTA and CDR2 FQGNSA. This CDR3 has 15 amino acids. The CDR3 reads CASSLGGGMNTEAFF. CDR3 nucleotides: TGTGCCAGCAGCTTAGGGGGGGGGATGAACACTGAAGCTTTCTTT.

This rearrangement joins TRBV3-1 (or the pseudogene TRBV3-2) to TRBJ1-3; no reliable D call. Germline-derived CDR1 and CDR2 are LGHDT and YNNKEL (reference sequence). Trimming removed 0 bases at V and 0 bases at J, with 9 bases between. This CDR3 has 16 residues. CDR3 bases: TGTGCCAGCAGCCAAGACAGGTTGTTCTCTGGAAACACCATATATTTT. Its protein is CASSQDRLFSGNTIYF.

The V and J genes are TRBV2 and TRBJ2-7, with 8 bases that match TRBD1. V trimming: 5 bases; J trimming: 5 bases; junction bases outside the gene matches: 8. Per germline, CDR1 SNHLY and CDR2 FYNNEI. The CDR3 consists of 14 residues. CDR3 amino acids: CASSKDRGSDEQYF. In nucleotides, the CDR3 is TGTGCCAGCAGTAAAGACAGGGGTTCCGACGAGCAGTACTTC.

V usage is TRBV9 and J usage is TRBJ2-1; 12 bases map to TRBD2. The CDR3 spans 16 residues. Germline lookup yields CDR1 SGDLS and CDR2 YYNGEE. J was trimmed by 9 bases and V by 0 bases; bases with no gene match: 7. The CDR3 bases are TGTGCCAGCAGCGTAGGGACTAGCGGGATTCGGGGTGAGCAGTTCTTC. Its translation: CASSVGTSGIRGEQFF.

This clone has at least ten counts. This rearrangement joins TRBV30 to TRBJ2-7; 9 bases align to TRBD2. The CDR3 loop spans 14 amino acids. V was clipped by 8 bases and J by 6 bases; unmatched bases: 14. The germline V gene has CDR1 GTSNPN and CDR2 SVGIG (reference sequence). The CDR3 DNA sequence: TGTGCCCCTAGGCGGGAGGGCCTAATGCGCGAGCAGTACTTC. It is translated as CAPRREGLMREQYF. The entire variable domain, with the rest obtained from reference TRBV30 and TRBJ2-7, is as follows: SQTIHQWPATLVQPVGSPLSLECTVEGTSNPNLYWYRQAAGRGLQLLFYSVGIGQISSEVPQNLSASRPQDRQFILSSKKLLLSDSGFYLCAPRREGLMREQYFGPGTRLTVT.

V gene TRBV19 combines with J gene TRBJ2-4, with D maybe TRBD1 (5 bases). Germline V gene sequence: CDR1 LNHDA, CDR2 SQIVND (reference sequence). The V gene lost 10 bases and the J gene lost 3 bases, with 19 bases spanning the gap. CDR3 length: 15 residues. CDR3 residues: CAMTWARQGKNIQYF. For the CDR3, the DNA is TGTGCCATGACATGGGCTCGGCAGGGCAAAAACATTCAGTACTTC.

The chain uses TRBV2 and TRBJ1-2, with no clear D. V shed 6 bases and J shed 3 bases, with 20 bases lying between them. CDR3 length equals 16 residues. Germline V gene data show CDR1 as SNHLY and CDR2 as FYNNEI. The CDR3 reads CASRDIRDQWDYGYTF. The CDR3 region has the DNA TGTGCCAGCAGGGATATTCGGGATCAATGGGACTATGGCTACACCTTC.

This CDR3 is CASSRQSGEGDTQYF. The DNA for the CDR3 is TGTGCCAGCAGCCGACAGTCCGGGGAGGGGGATACGCAGTATTTT. V and J are TRBV3-1 (or the pseudogene TRBV3-2) and TRBJ2-3, with 7 bases matching TRBD2. Germline loops: CDR1 LGHDT, CDR2 YNNKEL (reference sequence). With 4 bases clipped from V and 6 bases from J, the junction kept 10 bases outside the gene matches. The CDR3 has 15 residues.

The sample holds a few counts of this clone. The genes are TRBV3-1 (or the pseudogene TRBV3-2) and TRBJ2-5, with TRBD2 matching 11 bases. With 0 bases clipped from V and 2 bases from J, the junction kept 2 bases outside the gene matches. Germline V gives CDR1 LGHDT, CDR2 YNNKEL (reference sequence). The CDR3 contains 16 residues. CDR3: CASSQETSGTQETQYF. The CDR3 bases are TGTGCCAGCAGCCAAGAGACTAGCGGGACGCAAGAGACCCAGTACTTC.

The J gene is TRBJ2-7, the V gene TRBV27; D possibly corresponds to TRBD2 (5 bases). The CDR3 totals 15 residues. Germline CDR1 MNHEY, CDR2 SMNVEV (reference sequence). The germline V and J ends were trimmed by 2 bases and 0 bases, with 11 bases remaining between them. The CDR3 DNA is TGTGCCAGCAGTTTAGTGAGAGAGGGCTCCTACGAGCAGTACTTC. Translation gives CASSLVREGSYEQYF.

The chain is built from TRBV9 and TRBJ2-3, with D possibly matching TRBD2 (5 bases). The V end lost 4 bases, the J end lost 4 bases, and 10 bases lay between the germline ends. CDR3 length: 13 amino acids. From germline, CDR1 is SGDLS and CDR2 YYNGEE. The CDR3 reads CASSLRAADTQYF. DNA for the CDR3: TGTGCCAGCAGCCTCAGAGCGGCAGATACGCAGTATTTT.

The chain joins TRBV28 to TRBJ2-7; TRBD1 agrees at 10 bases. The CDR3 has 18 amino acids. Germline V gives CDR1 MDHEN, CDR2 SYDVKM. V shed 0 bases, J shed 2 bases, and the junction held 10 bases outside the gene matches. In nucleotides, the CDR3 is TGTGCCAGCAGTTTATGGGCGACAGGGGGCACCTTTCCCTACGAGCAGTACTTC. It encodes CASSLWATGGTFPYEQYF.

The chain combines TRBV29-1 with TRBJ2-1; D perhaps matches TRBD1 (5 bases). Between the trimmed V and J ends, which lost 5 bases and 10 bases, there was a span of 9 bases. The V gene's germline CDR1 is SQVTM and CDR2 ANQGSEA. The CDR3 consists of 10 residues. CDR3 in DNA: TGCAGCGTTCTAGGGGAAGAGCAGTTCTTC. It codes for CSVLGEEQFF.

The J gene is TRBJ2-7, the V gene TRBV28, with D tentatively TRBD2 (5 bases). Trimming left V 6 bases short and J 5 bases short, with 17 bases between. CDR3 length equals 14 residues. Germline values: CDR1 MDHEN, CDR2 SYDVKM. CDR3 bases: TGTGCCAGCAGAACTAGACCCCAGGAGGACGAGCAGTACTTC. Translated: CASRTRPQEDEQYF. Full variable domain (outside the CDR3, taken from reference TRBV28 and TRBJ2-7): DVKVTQSSRYLVKRTGEKVFLECVQDMDHENMFWYRQDPGLGLRLIYFSYDVKMKEKGDIPEGYSVSREKKERFSLILESASTNQTSMYLCASRTRPQEDEQYFGPGTRLTVT.

The CDR3 here is CASSIFERGGEETQYF. CDR3 DNA: TGTGCCAGTAGTATATTCGAGCGGGGGGGCGAAGAGACCCAGTACTTC. V and J are TRBV19 and TRBJ2-5; TRBD2 agrees at 10 bases. CDR1 and CDR2 from the germline V gene are LNHDA and SQIVND (reference sequence). V lost 2 bases to trimming and J lost 3 bases; unmatched junction nucleotides: 6. The CDR3 contains 16 residues. The full variable domain, rest sourced from reference TRBV19 and TRBJ2-5, is DGGITQSPKYLFRKEGQNVTLSCEQNLNHDAMYWYRQDPGQGLRLIYYSQIVNDFQKGDIAEGYSVSREKKESFPLTVTSAQKNPTAFYLCASSIFERGGEETQYFGPGTRLLVL.

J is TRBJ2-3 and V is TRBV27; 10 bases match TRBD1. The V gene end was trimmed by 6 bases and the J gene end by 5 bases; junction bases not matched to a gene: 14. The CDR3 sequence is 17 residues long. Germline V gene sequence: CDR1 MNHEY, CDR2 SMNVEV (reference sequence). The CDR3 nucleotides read TGTGCCAGCAGCCGCCTTAAGACAGGGGGCAAGTTAGATACGCAGTATTTT. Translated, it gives CASSRLKTGGKLDTQYF.

CDR3 sequence: CASSQDYGSGVTDTQYF. In nucleotides, the CDR3 is TGTGCCAGCAGCCAAGACTATGGTAGCGGGGTAACAGATACGCAGTATTTT. This chain uses TRBV4-2 with TRBJ2-3; 8 bases match TRBD2. After removal of 0 bases from V and 3 bases from J, the junction contained 8 bases not matched to a gene. The CDR3 is 17 residues long. Germline assignment: CDR1 LGHNA and CDR2 YNFKEQ.

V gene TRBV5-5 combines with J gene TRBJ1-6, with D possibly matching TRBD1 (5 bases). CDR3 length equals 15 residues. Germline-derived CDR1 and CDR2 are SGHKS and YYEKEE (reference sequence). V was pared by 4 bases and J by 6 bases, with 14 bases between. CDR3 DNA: TGTGCCAGCAGCCTCCTGACAGCGCCTAATTCACCCCTCCACTTT. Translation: CASSLLTAPNSPLHF.

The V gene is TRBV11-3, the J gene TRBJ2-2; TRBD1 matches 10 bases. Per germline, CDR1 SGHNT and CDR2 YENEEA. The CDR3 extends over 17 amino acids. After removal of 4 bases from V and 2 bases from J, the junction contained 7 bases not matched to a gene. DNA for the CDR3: TGTGCCAGCAGCTCGAGAAGGACAGGGGGTAACACCGGGGAGCTGTTTTTT. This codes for CASSSRRTGGNTGELFF. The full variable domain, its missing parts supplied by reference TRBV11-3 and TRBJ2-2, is EAGVVQSPRYKIIEKKQPVAFWCNPISGHNTLYWYLQNLGQGPELLIRYENEEAVDDSQLPKDRFSAERLKGVDSTLKIQPAELGDSAVYLCASSSRRTGGNTGELFFGEGSRLTVL.

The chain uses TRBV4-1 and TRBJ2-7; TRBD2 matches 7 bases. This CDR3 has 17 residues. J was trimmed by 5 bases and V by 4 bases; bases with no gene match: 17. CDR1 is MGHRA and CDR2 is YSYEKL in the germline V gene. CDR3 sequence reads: CASSRGNVNAGDHEQYF. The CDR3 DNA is TGCGCCAGCAGCCGAGGAAACGTAAATGCGGGGGACCACGAGCAGTACTTC.